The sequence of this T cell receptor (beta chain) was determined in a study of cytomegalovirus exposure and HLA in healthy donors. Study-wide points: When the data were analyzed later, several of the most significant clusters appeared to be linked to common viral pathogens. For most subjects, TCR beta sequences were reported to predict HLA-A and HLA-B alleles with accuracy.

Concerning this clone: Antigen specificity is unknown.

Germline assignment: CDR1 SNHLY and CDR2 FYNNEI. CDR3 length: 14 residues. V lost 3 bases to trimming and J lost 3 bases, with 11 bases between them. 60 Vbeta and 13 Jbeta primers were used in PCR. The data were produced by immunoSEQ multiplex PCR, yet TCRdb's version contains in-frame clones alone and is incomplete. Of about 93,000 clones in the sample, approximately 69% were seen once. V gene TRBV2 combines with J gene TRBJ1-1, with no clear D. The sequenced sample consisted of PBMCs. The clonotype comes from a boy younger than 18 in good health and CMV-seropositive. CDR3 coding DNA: TGTGCCAGCAGTGATTATTCCACTTACACTGAAGCTTTCTTT. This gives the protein CASSDYSTYTEAFF.